Shown below are 11 T cell receptor beta chains from a single sample sequenced in a study of OX40 agonist ivuxolimab in advanced cancers. TCRdb's copy holds only in-frame clones and misses some; the assay was immunoSEQ multiplex PCR. The data show 65,000 to 85,000 clones, with around 80% seen just once and around 2.3% held by the top ten. The sequencing here drew on CD4+ or CD8+ T cells sorted from blood, taken in a trial of the OX40 agonist ivuxolimab. These TCRs come from an adult with an advanced solid tumor such as melanoma, head and neck, liver or kidney cancer.

The chain is built from TRBV18 and TRBJ1-4; D is unclear. The germline CDR1 and CDR2 sequences are KGHSH and LQKENI. This CDR3 spans 13 amino acids. The germline V and J ends were trimmed by 6 bases and 0 bases, with 5 bases remaining between them. The CDR3 nucleotides are TGTGCCAGCTCCCTCACAACTAATGAAAAACTGTTTTTT. This translates into CASSLTTNEKLFF.

This clone was detected only once. This chain links TRBV19 with TRBJ2-1, with TRBD1 matching over 9 bases. Losses at the gene ends were 6 bases for V and 4 bases for J; bases not matched to a gene: 19. The length of the CDR3 is 19 residues. CDR1 is LNHDA and CDR2 is SQIVND in the germline V gene (reference sequence). This CDR3 is CASRGRVAPGQGRYNEQFF. The CDR3 DNA sequence: TGTGCCAGTAGAGGAAGAGTGGCACCGGGACAGGGCAGGTACAATGAGCAGTTCTTC.

This chain links TRBV7-3 with TRBJ2-7; D gene uncertain. Germline V CDR1 and CDR2: SGHTA, FQGTGA. CDR3 length: 13 amino acids. Between the trimmed V and J ends, which lost 2 bases and 7 bases, there was a span of 12 bases. CDR3 DNA sequence: TGTGCCAGCAGCTTATCAACCGATGAGGAGCAGTACTTC. This codes for CASSLSTDEEQYF. Together with reference TRBV7-3 and TRBJ2-7, the CDR3 gives the full variable domain: GAGVSQTPSNKVTEKGKYVELRCDPISGHTALYWYRQSLGQGPEFLIYFQGTGAADDSGLPNDRFFAVRPEGSVSTLKIQRTERGDSAVYLCASSLSTDEEQYFGPGTRLTVT.

With regard to this clone: The junction shows a germline mismatch at one end, possibly a read error. V usage is TRBV5-6 and J usage is TRBJ2-3; a possible D gene is TRBD2 (5 bases). This CDR3 region has 16 residues. CDR1 is SGHDT, CDR2 YYEEEE, per germline. CDR3 bases: TGTGCCAGCAGTTTGGAGGCTAAATCTAGCACAGATACGCAGTATTTT. It is translated as CASSLEAKSSTDTQYF.

CDR3 sequence (DNA): TGTGCCAGTAGCCGACAGACAGGGGTGGGCAATCAGCCCCAGCATTTT. It is translated as CASSRQTGVGNQPQHF. V gene TRBV19 combines with J gene TRBJ1-5; 8 bases agree with TRBD1. J was trimmed by 2 bases and V by 6 bases; bases with no gene match: 9. The CDR3 consists of 16 residues. Germline V gene data show CDR1 as LNHDA and CDR2 as SQIVND (reference sequence).

The chain joins TRBV6-1 to TRBJ2-5; 8 positions match TRBD2. Germline CDR1 and CDR2: MNHNS and SASEGT. With V trimmed by 4 bases and J by 5 bases, 21 bases remained unmatched. This CDR3 is 19 amino acids long. For the CDR3, the DNA is TGTGCCAGCAGTGGGGGGGTGGGACTAGGTTTCGTCTTTCCTGAGACCCAGTACTTC. Translated, it gives CASSGGVGLGFVFPETQYF.

This chain uses TRBV19 with TRBJ1-2; D is perhaps TRBD1 (5 bases). The CDR3 is made up of 12 amino acids. V dropped 9 bases and J dropped 7 bases, with 15 bases sitting between them. Germline lookup yields CDR1 LNHDA and CDR2 SQIVND (reference sequence). CDR3 loop: CASSDGDRGYTF. The CDR3 nucleotides read TGTGCCAGCTCGGACGGGGACCGTGGCTACACCTTC.

The CDR3 DNA is TGTGCCAGCAGTATGGAGTACAGCCAAGAGACCCAGTACTTC. Amino acid sequence: CASSMEYSQETQYF. V and J are TRBV5-5 and TRBJ2-5, with D unclear. The germline V and J ends were trimmed by 5 bases and 1 base, with 12 bases remaining between them. This CDR3 comprises 14 residues. Germline CDR1 is SGHKS and CDR2 is YYEKEE (reference sequence).

This sequence joins TRBV2 and TRBJ2-5, with D maybe TRBD1 (6 bases). V lost 8 bases, J lost 2 bases, and 15 bases lay in between. Germline V gene sequence: CDR1 SNHLY, CDR2 FYNNEI. The CDR3 is 14 residues long. In DNA, the CDR3 is TGTGCCAGCTTCTCATCCAGGGGTCAAGAGACCCAGTACTTC. It encodes CASFSSRGQETQYF. Filled out from reference TRBV2 and TRBJ2-5, the complete variable domain reads EPEVTQTPSHQVTQMGQEVILRCVPISNHLYFYWYRQILGQKVEFLVSFYNNEISEKSEIFDDQFSVERPDGSNFTLKIRSTKLEDSAMYFCASFSSRGQETQYFGPGTRLLVL.

This rearrangement joins TRBV7-6 to TRBJ2-3, with TRBD2 matching 7 bases. The CDR3 totals 16 residues. Germline CDR1 reads SGHVS; CDR2 reads FNYEAQ. Trimming at V came to 3 bases and at J to 0 bases, leaving 6 bases not matched to a gene. The CDR3 is CASSLGGAASTDTQYF. The DNA for the CDR3 is TGTGCCAGCAGCTTGGGAGGGGCAGCTAGCACAGATACGCAGTATTTT. Supplemented by reference TRBV7-6 and TRBJ2-3, the full variable domain reads GAGVSQSPRYKVTKRGQDVALRCDPISGHVSLYWYRQALGQGPEFLTYFNYEAQQDKSGLPNDRFSAERPEGSISTLTIQRTEQRDSAMYRCASSLGGAASTDTQYFGPGTRLTVL.

V usage is TRBV5-1 and J usage is TRBJ1-1; 7 bases line up with TRBD1. V lost 1 base and J lost 1; bases outside the gene matches: 4. This CDR3 region has 15 residues. CDR1 is SGHRS and CDR2 is YFSETQ in the germline V gene. CDR3 region: CASSLSGQENTEAFF. DNA for the CDR3: TGCGCCAGCAGCTTGTCTGGACAGGAGAACACTGAAGCTTTCTTT.